This TCR beta chain is drawn from a study of blood T cell repertoires in COVID-19. Study as a whole: Collection of acute and convalescent COVID-19 samples took place in the United States, Italy and Spain. PBMCs, B-cell-depleted T cells, or T cells were the source of the cDNA or gDNA that made up the material.

Produced via immunoSEQ multiplex PCR; TCRdb's table is partial and in-frame only. This sample has fewer than 350,000 clones, with roughly nine tenths found just once. Cohorts were assigned according to the clinical history that participants reported. Cohort 3 recovered donors had two negative PCRs, clearance, or symptom resolution. This sequence was found in a woman aged 40 to 55 who had recovered from COVID-19. The sample taken for sequencing was PBMCs or T cells enriched from blood (not recorded which).

As DNA, the CDR3 is TGTGCCTCCCCTTCCCAGCGGTACTCCTACAATGAGCAGTTCTTC. The encoded protein is CASPSQRYSYNEQFF. The rearrangement uses TRBV6-5 and TRBJ2-1, with D perhaps matching TRBD2 (5 bases). Germline V CDR1 and CDR2: MNHEY, SVGAGI. The CDR3 loop spans 15 amino acids. V was clipped by 11 bases and J by 0 bases, with 17 bases between them.